This T cell receptor beta chain was captured by sequencing in a study of T-cell reconstitution after alpha-beta-depleted transplantation in children. Overall study results and limits: Reportedly, only several hundred clones from non-depleted graft cells drove alpha-beta T-cell counts at about two months. One year post-transplant, T-cell counts and diversity were largely derived from T cells produced anew. High day-60 TCRbeta diversity in some patients came from surviving recipient T cells and thymic progenitors.

Note on this clonotype: Its matching antigen is unknown.

Construction of the TCRbeta library involved unique molecular identifiers. TCRdb called the PCR reads again in MiXCR, with one record for every CDR3 protein. The repertoire has fewer than 1 million distinct CDR3 sequences, around 17% of them found once; the top ten carry roughly 5%. With 3 bases removed from V and 3 bases from J, the gap between germline ends came to 9 bases. The CDR3 runs to 13 residues. Germline V gives CDR1 LGHDT, CDR2 YNNKEL (reference sequence). Sequenced material: PBMCs, mostly from graft donor cells, taken 360 days after TCRalphabeta/CD19-depleted stem cell transplant. This clonotype was sampled from a male patient under 18 who had a stem cell transplant for acute lymphoblastic leukemia, so the T cells may come from the graft donor. The genes are TRBV3-1 and TRBJ2-7; D may be TRBD1 (5 bases). CDR3: CASSHVDNYEQYF. CDR3 coding DNA: TGTGCCAGCAGCCACGTGGACAACTACGAGCAGTACTTC.